This T cell receptor (beta chain) is from a study of esophageal squamous cell carcinoma under preoperative chemotherapy (dated by TCRdb to the late 2010s). General notes on the study: In the study, TCR repertoires were profiled in both peripheral blood T cells and tumor-infiltrating lymphocytes. The cohort comprised 4 or 5 patients with primary esophageal squamous cell carcinoma. Repertoires from samples taken before paclitaxel-nedaplatin therapy were compared with repertoires from samples taken after paclitaxel-nedaplatin therapy. The study assessed how paclitaxel-nedaplatin chemotherapy affected T-cell receptor repertoires in patients with esophageal squamous cell carcinoma.

Library preparation employed PCR. The data were produced on a HiSeq X Ten. TCR repertoires were characterized by high-throughput sequencing. Clones were called with MiXCR by TCRdb after fastp trimmed the public reads at Q25, and only in-frame beta chains were retained. Rows with one shared CDR3 protein collapse into an entry with the most common genes and DNA. Present in this sample are 15,000 to 20,000 distinct CDR3 sequences, about half of which were seen just once. Clones ranked in the top ten supply 25% to 30% of the sample. Remarks on this clonotype: Its antigen specificity is not known. It has no much larger one-base neighbor in the sample; base qualities were not kept.

The trim is 3 bases for V and 5 bases for J, with a gap of 7 bases between the germline ends. Inclusive of the bounding cysteine and phenylalanine, the CDR3 is 12 residues long. The entry retains the CDR3 DNA only, 36 bases that are in frame from base 1. CDR1 SGDLS and CDR2 YYNGEE were looked up in the germline V gene. Here is what the overall study found, with its caveats: After chemotherapy, peripheral T cells showed a significant rise in TCR diversity, whereas tumor-infiltrating lymphocytes did not. Only a few patients with esophageal squamous cell carcinoma were analyzed, making for a small cohort. Paclitaxel-nedaplatin therapy caused immediate and substantial changes in clonotype frequency, and abundant clones were more likely to contract than to amplify. Rather than arising solely from local clonal changes, post-treatment tumor-infiltrating lymphocytes appeared to come partly from peripheral T cells that migrated into the tumor.

The time point label here, explained by the study, means: after preoperative PTX-NDP chemotherapy. Before surgery, patients were given paclitaxel-nedaplatin as preoperative chemotherapy. Sampling was carried out from a patient given preoperative chemotherapy. This TCR came from a human donor with esophageal squamous cell carcinoma. The donor label of this sample is uncertain. The receptor chain draws on TRBV9 and TRBJ2-3; no D gene is confidently identified. The DNA is TGTGCCAGCAGCGCGAATGTAGATACGCAGTATTTT. Its translation is CASSANVDTQYF.